Below are 13 T cell receptor beta chains sequenced from a single sample in a study of somatic mutations in cytotoxic T cells in rheumatoid arthritis. The data were produced by immunoSEQ multiplex PCR, yet TCRdb's version contains in-frame clones alone and is incomplete. This table holds some 40,000 clones, under 90% found once. Source material: CD8+ T cells sorted from blood. All receptors come from a man aged 35 to 55 in good health.

V usage is TRBV27 and J usage is TRBJ2-1, with D unclear. The length of the CDR3 is 16 residues. Trimming shortened V by 0 bases and J by 6 bases, and 15 bases separated the two germline ends. Germline-derived CDR1 and CDR2 are MNHEY and SMNVEV (reference sequence). CDR3 in DNA: TGTGCCAGCAGTTTATCGGGTACTTCTATTTTCAATGAGCAGTTCTTC. The encoded protein is CASSLSGTSIFNEQFF.

The V and J genes are TRBV7-9 and TRBJ1-4; the D gene is possibly TRBD1 (5 bases). CDR3 length: 18 amino acids. Trimming cost V 1 base and J 0 bases, with 15 bases left between them. Germline V gene lookup returns CDR1 SEHNR and CDR2 FQNEAQ (reference sequence). The chain's CDR3 is CASSLVGGPYATNEKLFF. CDR3 DNA: TGTGCCAGCAGCTTAGTGGGGGGACCCTATGCAACTAATGAAAAACTGTTTTTT. The whole variable domain, remainder taken from reference TRBV7-9 and TRBJ1-4, is DTGVSQNPRHKITKRGQNVTFRCDPISEHNRLYWYRQTLGQGPEFLTYFQNEAQLEKSRLLSDRFSAERPKGSFSTLEIQRTEQGDSAMYLCASSLVGGPYATNEKLFFGSGTQLSVL.

This sequence joins TRBV5-5 and TRBJ2-7; 11 bases are a match to TRBD2. V shed 4 bases and J 2 bases; nucleotides not matched to a gene: 2. The V gene's germline CDR1 is SGHKS and CDR2 YYEKEE (reference sequence). The CDR3 covers 14 residues. In nucleotides, the CDR3 is TGTGCCAGCAGCACGGGACTAGCGGCCTACGAGCAGTACTTC. It yields the protein CASSTGLAAYEQYF.

The chain joins TRBV5-4 to TRBJ2-1, with D perhaps matching TRBD1 or TRBD2 (5 bases each). CDR1 SGHNT and CDR2 YYREEE come from the germline V gene (reference sequence). This CDR3 contains 16 residues. Trimming stripped 1 base from V and 1 base from J, with 12 bases between. The CDR3 region has the DNA TGTGCCAGCAGCTTGCCAGGGAGCCAGTCCTACAATGAGCAGTTCTTC. Translated, it gives CASSLPGSQSYNEQFF.

The chain combines TRBV19 with TRBJ2-1, with 10 nucleotides matching TRBD2. Trimming removed 5 bases from V and 1 base from J; junction bases left unmatched: 2. The CDR3 contains 15 residues. Germline V lookup: CDR1 LNHDA, CDR2 SQIVND (reference sequence). CDR3 sequence: CASSEAGGSYNEQFF. CDR3 DNA: TGTGCCAGTAGTGAAGCGGGAGGGTCCTACAATGAGCAGTTCTTC.

The rearrangement uses TRBV10-3 and TRBJ2-2, with D perhaps matching TRBD2 (7 bases). Germline loops: CDR1 ENHRY, CDR2 SYGVKD. This CDR3 contains 14 residues. The V and J ends lost 6 bases and 2 bases respectively, with 10 bases between them. The DNA of the CDR3 is TGTGCCATCAGGAGCGGGACAAACACCGGGGAGCTGTTTTTT. As protein: CAIRSGTNTGELFF.

The chain is built from TRBV27 and TRBJ1-1; D not certain. CDR1 is MNHEY, CDR2 SMNVEV, per germline (reference sequence). This CDR3 has 14 amino acids. The V and J ends lost 5 bases and 2 bases respectively, with 12 bases between them. The CDR3 sequence is CASSLRPINTEAFF. As DNA, the CDR3 is TGTGCCAGCAGTCTGCGACCGATTAACACTGAAGCTTTCTTT.

This clone occurred once. J is TRBJ2-7 and V is TRBV4-1, with D uncertain. CDR3 length: 15 amino acids. V lost 1 base and J lost 0, with 10 bases in between. Germline V gives CDR1 MGHRA, CDR2 YSYEKL. The chain's CDR3 is CASSQVAASSYEQYF. In nucleotides, the CDR3 is TGCGCCAGCAGCCAAGTCGCCGCGAGCTCCTACGAGCAGTACTTC.

The gene calls are TRBV25-1 and TRBJ2-7; D is uncertain. The V gene lost 3 bases and the J gene lost 3 bases, with 3 bases spanning the gap. Germline-derived CDR1 and CDR2 are MGHDK and SYGVNS. CDR3 length: 11 residues. This CDR3 is CASSDGYEQYF. The CDR3 nucleotides are TGTGCCAGCAGTGACGGCTACGAGCAGTACTTC.

This clone was recorded only once. The gene calls are TRBV5-6 and TRBJ1-1, with 7 bases fitting TRBD1. This CDR3 region has 17 residues. The V gene's germline CDR1 is SGHDT and CDR2 YYEEEE. V dropped 0 bases and J dropped 0; count of bases not matched to a gene: 8. DNA for the CDR3: TGTGCCAGCAGCTTGGACACAGGGGAAAGGGTGAACACTGAAGCTTTCTTT. It yields the protein CASSLDTGERVNTEAFF. Based on the CDR3 plus reference TRBV5-6 and TRBJ1-1, the full variable domain is DAGVTQSPTHLIKTRGQQVTLRCSPKSGHDTVSWYQQALGQGPQFIFQYYEEEERQRGNFPDRFSGHQFPNYSSELNVNALLLGDSALYLCASSLDTGERVNTEAFFGQGTRLTVV.

This clone was detected only once. The gene calls are TRBV29-1 and TRBJ2-3; 7 nucleotides line up with TRBD1. V trimming: 8 bases; J trimming: 4 bases; junction bases outside the gene matches: 9. The germline gives CDR1 SQVTM, CDR2 ANQGSEA. The CDR3 consists of 13 residues. CDR3 nucleotide sequence: TGCAGCTCCCGACAGGGTTTGCCAGATACGCAGTATTTT. Its translation is CSSRQGLPDTQYF.

This chain uses TRBV25-1 with TRBJ2-2; 8 bases map to TRBD1. CDR1 is MGHDK and CDR2 is SYGVNS in the germline V gene. V shed 5 bases and J 5 bases; nucleotides not matched to a gene: 10. CDR3 length equals 16 residues. CDR3 in amino acids: CASSPGQGAQTGELFF. CDR3 bases: TGTGCCAGCAGTCCCGGGCAGGGGGCACAGACCGGGGAGCTGTTTTTT.

The rearrangement uses TRBV5-1 and TRBJ2-1; D is possibly TRBD1 or TRBD2 (5 bases each). Germline loops: CDR1 SGHRS, CDR2 YFSETQ. The CDR3 has 13 amino acids. Trimming pared 3 bases from V and 7 bases from J, leaving 11 bases between. The CDR3: CASSSARGNEQFF. The DNA for the CDR3 is TGCGCCAGCAGCTCGGCGAGGGGAAATGAGCAGTTCTTC. Using reference TRBV5-1 and TRBJ2-1 for the parts outside the CDR3, the full variable domain is KAGVTQTPRYLIKTRGQQVTLSCSPISGHRSVSWYQQTPGQGLQFLFEYFSETQRNKGNFPGRFSGRQFSNSRSEMNVSTLELGDSALYLCASSSARGNEQFFGPGTRLTVL.